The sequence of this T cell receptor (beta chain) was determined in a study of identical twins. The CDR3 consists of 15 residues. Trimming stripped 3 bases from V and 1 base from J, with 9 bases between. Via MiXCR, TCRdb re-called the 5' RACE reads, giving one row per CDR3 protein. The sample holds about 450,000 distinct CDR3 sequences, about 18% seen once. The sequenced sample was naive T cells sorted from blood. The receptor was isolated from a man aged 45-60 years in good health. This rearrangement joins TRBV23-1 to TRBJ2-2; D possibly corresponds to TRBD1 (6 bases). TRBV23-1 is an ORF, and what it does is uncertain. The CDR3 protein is CASSQGRGNTGELFF. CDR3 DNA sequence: TGCGCCAGCAGTCAGGGCAGGGGGAACACCGGGGAGCTGTTTTTT.